These 4 T cell receptor beta chains share one sample of origin, sequenced in a study of T-cell reconstitution after alpha-beta-depleted transplantation in children. Using unique molecular identifiers, the investigators prepared the TCRbeta library. TCRdb passed the PCR reads through MiXCR, listing each CDR3 protein once. The sample contains more than 500,000 distinct CDR3 sequences, about an eighth of which appear only once. Sequenced material: PBMCs, mostly from graft donor cells, taken 180 days after TCRalphabeta/CD19-depleted stem cell transplant. The receptor source for this set is a female patient younger than 10 who had a stem cell transplant for aplastic anemia, so the T cells may come from the graft donor.

This clonotype was found a few times. V usage is TRBV7-2 and J usage is TRBJ2-5, with D perhaps assigned TRBD1 or TRBD2 (6 bases each). Germline CDR1 reads SGHTA; CDR2 reads FQGNSA. The V end lost 1 base, the J end lost 4 bases, and 16 bases lay between the germline ends. The CDR3 spans 16 residues. CDR3 nucleotides: TGTGCCAGCAGCTTAGGGGAGATTCGGGGGCTAGAGACCCAGTACTTC. It codes for CASSLGEIRGLETQYF.

The V call is TRBV28, the J call TRBJ2-3, with D unresolved. Deletions cut 6 bases from V and 4 bases from J, with 17 bases between. CDR1 and CDR2 (germline): MDHEN, SYDVKM. CDR3 length equals 15 residues. The CDR3 spells CASSLAVVRSDTQYF. CDR3 bases: TGTGCCAGCAGCCTTGCGGTGGTGCGTTCAGATACGCAGTATTTT.

This clonotype was recorded a few times. The CDR3 protein is CASSLWAGAIDEQYF. CDR3 coding DNA: TGTGCCAGCAGTTTATGGGCGGGAGCTATCGACGAGCAGTACTTC. The chain employs TRBV27 and TRBJ2-7; TRBD2 matches 7 bases. The CDR3 is made up of 15 amino acids. The germline V gene encodes CDR1 MNHEY and CDR2 SMNVEV (reference sequence). J was trimmed by 5 bases and V by 1 base; bases with no gene match: 8.

The gene calls are TRBV5-1 and TRBJ1-1, with TRBD1 as a possible D gene (6 bases). Germline V gives CDR1 SGHRS, CDR2 YFSETQ. CDR3 size: 17 residues. The ends were cut back, 0 bases at V and 1 base at J, with 16 bases in the middle. CDR3 amino acids: CASSLVGRGARNTEAFF. As DNA, the CDR3 is TGCGCCAGCAGCTTGGTCGGTAGGGGGGCGCGGAACACTGAAGCTTTCTTT.